The text below deals with one T cell receptor (beta chain). The CDR3 spans 14 residues. Germline CDR1 and CDR2: SGDLS and YYNGEE. Deletions cut 3 bases from V and 8 bases from J, with 17 bases between. These data come from a study of blood T cells in healthy people across ages. The second PCR ran about 6 to 12 cycles with a sample-barcoded 5' primer and J-beta primers. MiXCR, applied by TCRdb to the 5' RACE reads, yields one record per CDR3 protein. The sample lists roughly 410,000 distinct CDR3 sequences, about 55% seen once, with under 65% in the top ten. This sequence joins TRBV9 and TRBJ1-2, with a weak D call TRBD1 (6 bases). The sequencing input was blood. The TCR was taken from a man aged 60 to 69 in good health. The CDR3 coding sequence is TGTGCCAGCAGCGAAAACGAGGGGGTAGGGGGCTACACCTTC. This encodes CASSENEGVGGYTF.